Below are 6 T cell receptor beta chains sequenced from a single sample in a study of T cell clones after liver transplantation. The assay was immunoSEQ multiplex PCR, and TCRdb's table has in-frame clones only and misses some. The sample yields some 80,000 clones, around four fifths seen once. The material sequenced was CD4+ T cells from blood, taken 46 months after liver transplant. The receptors derive from a human patient who received a liver transplant. Some of these T cells may belong to the graft donor.

This clone was seen once. In DNA form, the CDR3 reads TGTGCCAGCAGCTTACGGCGGGAGCTAGCAGATACGCAGTATTTT. The encoded protein is CASSLRRELADTQYF. The chain employs TRBV7-8 and TRBJ2-3, with TRBD2 matching over 7 bases. Germline V gene lookup returns CDR1 SGHVS and CDR2 FQNEAQ. V was pared by 2 bases and J by 4 bases, with 6 bases of the junction left unmatched. This CDR3 comprises 15 residues.

The V call is TRBV5-1, the J call TRBJ2-7; D gene ambiguous. Germline CDR1 and CDR2: SGHRS and YFSETQ. Trimming pared 0 bases from V and 6 bases from J, leaving 13 bases between. This CDR3 has 14 residues. The CDR3 loop reads CASSLGGDSLEQYF. In DNA form, the CDR3 reads TGCGCCAGCAGCTTGGGTGGGGATAGCCTCGAGCAGTACTTC.

The chain uses TRBV4-1 and TRBJ2-6, with D possibly matching TRBD1 (6 bases). CDR1 and CDR2 (germline): MGHRA, YSYEKL. The CDR3 consists of 17 residues. The V end was cut by 3 bases, the J end by 0 bases, with 12 bases between. CDR3 sequence: CASSQATGSSGANVLTF. The CDR3 DNA is TGCGCCAGCAGCCAGGCGACAGGTAGCTCTGGGGCCAACGTCCTGACTTTC.

The genes are TRBV19 and TRBJ2-7, with a weak D call TRBD1 (5 bases). Germline-derived CDR1 and CDR2 are LNHDA and SQIVND (reference sequence). This CDR3 is 14 amino acids long. With 1 base removed from V and 2 bases from J, the gap between germline ends came to 9 bases. CDR3 DNA: TGTGCCAGTAGTATAGGGAAGGGGCCCTACGAGCAGTACTTC. Translating gives CASSIGKGPYEQYF.

This chain joins TRBV6-1 and TRBJ2-7, with D unresolved. Per the germline V gene, CDR1 is MNHNS and CDR2 is SASEGT. The CDR3 consists of 13 residues. Trimming shortened V by 5 bases and J by 6 bases, and 14 bases separated the two germline ends. The CDR3 coding sequence is TGTGCCAGCAGTTTACGCAGGCCTCCCGAGCAGTACTTC. Its protein product is CASSLRRPPEQYF.

The V and J genes are TRBV27 and TRBJ2-3; 7 bases are a match to TRBD1. After removal of 5 bases from V and 2 bases from J, the junction contained 16 bases not matched to a gene. Germline lookup yields CDR1 MNHEY and CDR2 SMNVEV (reference sequence). The CDR3 runs 18 residues. The CDR3 region has the DNA TGTGCCAGCAGTCCCCCTTCGGGACAGATAATAGTCACAGATACGCAGTATTTT. This translates into CASSPPSGQIIVTDTQYF.